This TCR beta chain was obtained from a study of blood T cell repertoires in COVID-19. CDR3 length: 17 amino acids. CDR1 and CDR2 from the germline V gene are MNHEY and SMNVEV (reference sequence). V dropped 4 bases and J dropped 5; count of bases not matched to a gene: 16. Sequencing used immunoSEQ multiplex PCR; TCRdb keeps in-frame clones, though not all of them. The table records 300,000 to 400,000 clones, 70% to 90% of them present only once. Those enrolled, adults aged about 18 to 95 years, came from roughly 22 US areas. The J gene is TRBJ1-1, the V gene TRBV27; TRBD1 aligns across 7 bases. This TCR came from a woman aged 18-30 years who had recovered from COVID-19. Sequenced sample: PBMCs or T cells enriched from blood (not recorded which). The CDR3 region has the DNA TGTGCCAGCAGTTCGAACGACAGGGCCCTCTGGGGTACTGAAGCTTTCTTT. Protein sequence: CASSSNDRALWGTEAFF.